One and the same sample provided the 4 T cell receptor beta chains below, sequenced in a study of CD8 T cells in Susac syndrome. After extraction with the RNeasy kit, roughly 0.45 to 1 ug of the RNA was reverse transcribed using random hexamers. TCRdb processed the immunoSEQ multiplex PCR reads anew with MiXCR; each CDR3 protein has one entry. In the table there are over 95,000 distinct CDR3 sequences, around nine tenths of which are singletons. The sample comprised CD4+ T cells from PBMCs. These receptors all stem from a human donor in good health.

The rearrangement joins TRBV13 to TRBJ1-2; 9 bases are a match to TRBD1. J lost 5 bases, V lost 5 bases, and 6 bases had no gene match. The CDR3 has 14 residues. Per germline, CDR1 PRHDT and CDR2 FYEKMQ (reference sequence). The CDR3 region has the DNA TGTGCCAGCAGCCTTCCGGACAGGGGATATGGCTACACCTTC. Its protein is CASSLPDRGYGYTF.

The V call is TRBV7-8, the J call TRBJ1-2; D gene unclear. V was pared by 1 base and J by 6 bases, with 24 bases between. Germline CDR1 reads SGHVS; CDR2 reads FQNEAQ. The CDR3 has 18 amino acids. The DNA for the CDR3 is TGTGCCAGCAGCTTAGGTTTTGCCCCTGGCGACCCGACGAATGGCTACACCTTC. Translated, it gives CASSLGFAPGDPTNGYTF.

The CDR3 DNA follows: TGTGCCAGCACCCCGGGACATTTGAACACTGAAGCTTTCTTT. Translation: CASTPGHLNTEAFF. The chain recombines TRBV6-6 with TRBJ1-1, with a weak D call TRBD1 (6 bases). The V end was cut by 7 bases, the J end by 0 bases, with 12 bases between. CDR3 length equals 14 residues. Germline V gives CDR1 MNHNY, CDR2 SVGAGI (reference sequence).

The chain has TRBV28 and TRBJ1-3; D call uncertain. V was trimmed by 7 bases and J by 0 bases, leaving 7 bases between them. Germline V gives CDR1 MDHEN, CDR2 SYDVKM. The CDR3 has 13 residues. The CDR3 coding sequence is TGTGCCAGCACTCCCTTCTCTGGAAACACCATATATTTT. It yields the protein CASTPFSGNTIYF.